The 20 T cell receptor beta chains below all came from one sample that was sequenced in a study of naive and memory T cell subsets. These receptors lack a known antigen. Both TRBC1 and TRBC2 were covered by a beta constant-region primer of two equimolar oligonucleotides. Nested alpha and beta constant-region primers with the SP2 primer drove four PCR rounds on ligated cDNA. TCRdb reanalysed the UMI-ligation and nested PCR reads using MiXCR and keeps one entry per CDR3 protein. The sample consists of 150,000 or so distinct CDR3 sequences, about 20% of them appearing once. General observations from the study: Especially in CD8 cells, naive repertoires contained a few larger clonotypes, possibly CD45RA-re-expressing memory cells.

The sample comprised naive CD4+ T cells from blood. The receptors shown here come from a human donor in good health.

The V gene is TRBV20-1, the J gene TRBJ2-2, with D maybe TRBD1 (6 bases). This CDR3 has 13 amino acids. Germline loops: CDR1 DFQATT, CDR2 SNEGSKA (reference sequence). V gave up 5 bases and J gave up 6 bases, with 13 bases separating them. DNA of the CDR3: TGCAGTGCTTGGGGACATAAGTCCGGGGAGCTGTTTTTT. Its protein product is CSAWGHKSGELFF.

This clonotype appeared a few times. This chain joins TRBV30 and TRBJ2-2; D remains ambiguous. Trimming took 2 bases from V and 6 from J, leaving 13 bases between them. Germline CDR1 reads GTSNPN; CDR2 reads SVGIG (reference sequence). CDR3 length: 14 amino acids. The CDR3 loop reads CAWSPSSWAGELFF. The CDR3 DNA sequence: TGTGCCTGGAGTCCCAGCAGCTGGGCCGGGGAGCTGTTTTTT.

The chain couples TRBV11-2 to TRBJ2-2; TRBD2 matches at 11 bases. CDR3 size: 17 residues. V was pared by 5 bases and J by 1 base, with 6 bases of the junction left unmatched. The germline V gene has CDR1 SGHAT and CDR2 FQNNGV. The CDR3 protein is CASSPPGTSGNTGELFF. The DNA of the CDR3 is TGTGCCAGCAGCCCTCCCGGGACTAGCGGGAACACCGGGGAGCTGTTTTTT. Filled out from reference TRBV11-2 and TRBJ2-2, the complete variable domain reads EAGVAQSPRYKIIEKRQSVAFWCNPISGHATLYWYQQILGQGPKLLIQFQNNGVVDDSQLPKDRFSAERLKGVDSTLKIQPAKLEDSAVYLCASSPPGTSGNTGELFFGEGSRLTVL.

This clonotype was detected only a few times. The rearrangement uses TRBV20-1 and TRBJ2-7; no definite D call. V was clipped by 5 bases and J by 6 bases, with 20 bases between them. The CDR3 sequence is 14 residues long. The germline V gene encodes CDR1 DFQATT and CDR2 SNEGSKA (reference sequence). The CDR3: CSAPRAPHPGEQYF. DNA of the CDR3: TGCAGTGCTCCCCGGGCCCCGCATCCAGGCGAGCAGTACTTC.

The rearrangement links TRBV7-2 to TRBJ2-2, with 7 bases matching TRBD2. The J segment lost 7 bases and the V segment lost 4 bases, leaving 9 bases of the junction unmatched. The CDR3 runs 15 residues. The germline CDR1 and CDR2 sequences are SGHTA and FQGNSA. The CDR3 reads CASSSERAGVGELFF. The CDR3 DNA is TGTGCCAGCAGCTCCGAAAGGGCGGGAGTCGGGGAGCTGTTTTTT.

This clonotype was counted ten times or more. The chain joins TRBV6-6 to TRBJ2-1; D is unclear. V dropped 8 bases and J dropped 4 bases, with 6 bases sitting between them. Germline V gives CDR1 MNHNY, CDR2 SVGAGI (reference sequence). This CDR3 has 11 amino acids. The CDR3 region has the DNA TGTGCCAGCGGACCATACAATGAGCAGTTCTTC. Its translation is CASGPYNEQFF.

This clonotype was observed many times. The chain recombines TRBV9 with TRBJ2-1; D is unresolved. The germline CDR1 and CDR2 sequences are SGDLS and YYNGEE. CDR3 length: 16 amino acids. V dropped 0 bases and J dropped 0 bases, with 10 bases sitting between them. The CDR3 loop reads CASSVDGGFSYNEQFF. DNA of the CDR3: TGTGCCAGCAGCGTAGATGGTGGGTTCTCCTACAATGAGCAGTTCTTC.

This clonotype was counted many times. The chain combines TRBV20-1 with TRBJ2-7; D is perhaps TRBD2 (6 bases). The CDR3 contains 12 residues. Germline CDR1 DFQATT, CDR2 SNEGSKA (reference sequence). Trimming took 6 bases from V and 2 from J, leaving 11 bases between them. Here the CDR3 reads CSARLGTYEQYF. The CDR3 coding sequence is TGCAGTGCGCGACTAGGTACCTACGAGCAGTACTTC.

This clonotype was seen repeatedly, ten times or more. The CDR3 DNA reads as TGTGCCAGCAGCCAAGAGGGACTAGCTCTCACAGATACGCAGTATTTT. It encodes CASSQEGLALTDTQYF. The chain joins TRBV14 to TRBJ2-3, with 9 bases lining up with TRBD2. V lost 0 bases, J lost 2 bases, and 3 bases stayed unmatched. This CDR3 region has 16 residues. Germline CDR1 SGHDN, CDR2 FVKESK.

This clonotype appeared a few times. CDR3 loop: CASSVEASGKGTGELFF. Here the CDR3 DNA reads TGTGCCAGCAGCGTAGAGGCTAGCGGCAAGGGCACCGGGGAGCTGTTTTTT. The chain employs TRBV9 and TRBJ2-2, with TRBD2 identical over 7 bases. Germline CDR1 and CDR2: SGDLS and YYNGEE. V shed 0 bases, J shed 4 bases, and the junction held 9 bases outside the gene matches. The CDR3 covers 17 residues.

This clonotype has at least ten counts. This rearrangement joins TRBV29-1 to TRBJ2-1, with D possibly TRBD1 on 5 matching bases. CDR1 and CDR2 from the germline V gene are SQVTM and ANQGSEA. This CDR3 has 14 residues. V was pared by 2 bases and J by 5 bases, with 13 bases between. The CDR3 coding sequence is TGCAGCGTTGAAAGCCGTGCAGGGAACAATGAGCAGTTCTTC. Its translation: CSVESRAGNNEQFF.

The chain combines TRBV12-3 or TRBV12-4 with TRBJ2-5; 9 bases match TRBD1. Unmatched junction bases numbered 5, after V lost 4 bases and J lost 5 bases. The CDR3 has 14 residues. CDR3 sequence (DNA): TGTGCCAGCAGTTCGACAGGGGGGTCGGAGACCCAGTACTTC. As protein: CASSSTGGSETQYF.

The V gene is TRBV12-3 or TRBV12-4, the J gene TRBJ2-5; the match to TRBD1 covers 8 bases. This CDR3 has 12 residues. The V and J ends lost 7 bases and 11 bases, in that order; junction bases with no gene match: 9. The CDR3 loop reads CASNAGQVVQYF. The CDR3 nucleotides read TGTGCCAGCAACGCGGGACAGGTCGTACAGTACTTC.

This clonotype was seen more than once but under ten times. The V and J genes are TRBV6-5 and TRBJ2-6, with 8 bases that match TRBD1. Germline V gene data show CDR1 as MNHEY and CDR2 as SVGAGI. With 4 bases clipped from V and 0 bases from J, the junction kept 14 bases outside the gene matches. The CDR3 has 20 residues. The CDR3 sequence: CASSSPFRTGTSSGANVLTF. In nucleotides, the CDR3 is TGTGCCAGCAGTTCGCCCTTTAGGACAGGGACCTCCTCTGGGGCCAACGTCCTGACTTTC.

Ten or more counts support this clonotype. The rearrangement uses TRBV20-1 and TRBJ2-3; the D is unclear. Trimming removed 1 base at V and 4 bases at J, with 15 bases between. The germline CDR1 and CDR2 sequences are DFQATT and SNEGSKA (reference sequence). There are 15 residues in the CDR3. The CDR3 loop reads CSARVTSLSADTQYF. For the CDR3, the DNA is TGCAGTGCTAGAGTGACGTCTTTATCGGCAGATACGCAGTATTTT.

Only a few counts were recorded for this clonotype. This chain links TRBV20-1 with TRBJ2-7; 7 bases match TRBD1. The J segment lost 0 bases and the V segment lost 6 bases, leaving 8 bases of the junction unmatched. The CDR3 runs 14 residues. Germline V CDR1 and CDR2: DFQATT, SNEGSKA (reference sequence). The CDR3 DNA is TGCAGTGCGATGACTCGACAGGGCTCCTACGAGCAGTACTTC. This sequence encodes CSAMTRQGSYEQYF.

This clonotype was found a few times. The chain links TRBV4-1 to TRBJ2-1, with TRBD2 as a possible D gene (5 bases). Germline V gene data show CDR1 as MGHRA and CDR2 as YSYEKL. Trimming took off 4 bases at V and 3 bases at J, with 13 bases between the two ends. CDR3 size: 15 residues. The CDR3 sequence: CASSRSDLNYNEQFF. The CDR3 DNA is TGCGCCAGCAGCCGATCGGACTTAAACTACAATGAGCAGTTCTTC.

With respect to this clonotype: Relative to the germline gene, one junction end is altered; a read error may explain this. V and J are TRBV27 and TRBJ2-1; TRBD2 agrees at 8 bases. The germline V gene encodes CDR1 MNHEY and CDR2 SMNVEV (reference sequence). CDR3 length: 13 amino acids. The CDR3 sequence is CASSLGTGTRTLF. In DNA, the CDR3 is TGTGCCAGCAGTTTGGGCACCGGGACTAGAACCCTCTTC.

Note on this clonotype: This may stem from a read error, because a much larger clone lies one nucleotide away. This chain links TRBV5-1 with TRBJ2-3; D is unresolved. The CDR3 has 12 amino acids. The germline V gene encodes CDR1 SGHRS and CDR2 YFSETQ. The chain's CDR3 is CVSSQITDTQYF. In nucleotides, the CDR3 is TGCGTCAGCAGCCAGATTACAGATACGCAGTATTTT.

This clonotype has a handful of counts. J is TRBJ1-4 and V is TRBV7-2; no definite D call. The CDR3 totals 13 residues. V dropped 1 base and J dropped 8 bases, with 8 bases sitting between them. Germline CDR1 and CDR2: SGHTA and FQGNSA. This chain's CDR3 is CASSLVPPEKLFF. The CDR3 DNA reads TGTGCCAGCAGCTTAGTTCCCCCCGAAAAACTGTTTTTT. Based on the CDR3 plus reference TRBV7-2 and TRBJ1-4, the full variable domain is GAGVSQSPSNKVTEKGKDVELRCDPISGHTALYWYRQSLGQGLEFLIYFQGNSAPDKSGLPSDRFSAERTGGSVSTLTIQRTQQEDSAVYLCASSLVPPEKLFFGSGTQLSVL.